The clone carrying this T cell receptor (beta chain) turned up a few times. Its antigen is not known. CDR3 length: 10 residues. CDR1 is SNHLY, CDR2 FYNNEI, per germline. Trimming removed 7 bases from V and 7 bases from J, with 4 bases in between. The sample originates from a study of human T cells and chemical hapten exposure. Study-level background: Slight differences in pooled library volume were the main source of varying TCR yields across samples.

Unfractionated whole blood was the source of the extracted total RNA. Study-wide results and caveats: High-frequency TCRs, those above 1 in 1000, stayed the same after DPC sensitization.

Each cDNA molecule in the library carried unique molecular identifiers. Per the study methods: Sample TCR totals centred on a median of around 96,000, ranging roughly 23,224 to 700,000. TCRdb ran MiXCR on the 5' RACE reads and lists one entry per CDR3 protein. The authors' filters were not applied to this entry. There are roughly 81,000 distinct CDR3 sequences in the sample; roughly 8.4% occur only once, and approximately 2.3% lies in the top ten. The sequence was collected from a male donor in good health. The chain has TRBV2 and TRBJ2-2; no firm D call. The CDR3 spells CASTDGELFF. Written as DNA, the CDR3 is TGTGCCAGCACAGACGGGGAGCTGTTTTTT.